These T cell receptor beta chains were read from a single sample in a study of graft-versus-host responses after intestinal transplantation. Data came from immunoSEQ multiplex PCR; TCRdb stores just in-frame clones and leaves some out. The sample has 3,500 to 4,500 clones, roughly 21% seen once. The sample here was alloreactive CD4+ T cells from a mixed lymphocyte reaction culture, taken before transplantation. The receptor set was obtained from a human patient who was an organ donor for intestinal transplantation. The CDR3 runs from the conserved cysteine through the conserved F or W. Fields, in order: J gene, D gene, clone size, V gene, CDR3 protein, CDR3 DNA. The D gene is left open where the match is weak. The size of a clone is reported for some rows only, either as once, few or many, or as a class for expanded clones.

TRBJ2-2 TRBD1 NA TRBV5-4 CASSFTGGTGELFF TGTGCCAGCAGCTTTACAGGGGGCACCGGGGAGCTGTTTTTT
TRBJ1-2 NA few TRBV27 CASSQRGYGYTF TGTGCCAGCAGTCAACGGGGCTATGGCTACACCTTC
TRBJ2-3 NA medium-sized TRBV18 CASSEGTRSTDTQYF TGTGCCAGCTCAGAGGGGACACGTAGCACAGATACGCAGTATTTT
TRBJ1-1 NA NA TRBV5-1 CASSLAPGRTEAFF TGCGCCAGCAGCTTGGCCCCGGGGAGGACTGAAGCTTTCTTT
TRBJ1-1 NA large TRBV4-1 CASTRQDPYTEAFF TGCGCCAGCACCCGACAGGACCCGTACACTGAAGCTTTCTTT
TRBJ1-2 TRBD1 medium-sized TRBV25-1 CASSESPGQGNYGYTF TGTGCCAGCAGTGAATCCCCGGGACAGGGGAACTATGGCTACACCTTC
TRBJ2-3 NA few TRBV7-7 CASSLVPEDTQYF TGTGCTAGCAGCTTAGTCCCTGAGGATACGCAGTATTTT
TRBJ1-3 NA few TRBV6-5 CASSNSRGGNTIYF TGTGCCAGCAGTAACAGTCGGGGGGGAAACACCATATATTTT
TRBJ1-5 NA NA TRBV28 CASGGANQPQHF TGTGCCAGCGGCGGGGCCAATCAGCCCCAGCATTTT
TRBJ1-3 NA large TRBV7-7 CASSSGAAGNTIYF TGTGCTAGCAGCTCCGGAGCGGCTGGAAACACCATATATTTT
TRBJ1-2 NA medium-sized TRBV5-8 CASSLQVYGYTF TGTGCCAGCAGCTTACAGGTCTATGGCTACACCTTC
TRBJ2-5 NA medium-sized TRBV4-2 CASSQVRETQYF TGTGCCAGCAGCCAAGTGAGGGAGACCCAGTACTTC